This T cell receptor (beta chain) was documented in a study of tumor-infiltrating lymphocytes in primary liver carcinoma. Across the study: With diameters of about 4.2 to 10 cm, tumors were stage T1-T3 N0M0. There were roughly 3.5 to 8 million productive TCRbeta reads per sample, a yield similar across tissue types. General study points: The proportion of top clones found throughout all five tumor regions was only about 7-24%.

Unsorted bulk tissue, about 19-32 mg of it, served as the source for co-extraction of RNA and DNA. Surgical resection treated primary liver carcinoma in the patients. Starting from 500 ng of total RNA, TCR beta cDNA was produced with a primer in the constant region. Three nested multiplex PCR rounds, a slightly modified ARM-PCR method, built the TCR beta libraries. For roughly 11 cycles apiece, the opening two PCR rounds ran with TRBV1-TRBV30 forward primers and a C-beta reverse primer. TCRdb called the multiplex PCR reads again in MiXCR, with one record for every CDR3 protein. The table has under 90,000 distinct CDR3 sequences, around 70% seen once; the top ten hold 15% to 20%. Germline CDR1 is ENHRY and CDR2 is SYGVKD. The CDR3 runs 18 residues. As to this clonotype: The target antigen is unknown. The junction and the germline gene differ at one end; a read error may be behind it.

Sequencing used liver tumor tissue from sampling region 1. Specified subset: tumor region T1, superior pole. This chain uses TRBV10-3 with TRBJ2-1, with TRBD2 identical over 15 bases. The receptor was derived from a man aged 35 to 55 with primary liver carcinoma and hepatitis B virus infection. CDR3 region: CVISVTTGLAGGYNEQFF. CDR3 bases: TGTGTCATCAGTGTGACTACGGGACTAGCGGGGGGCTACAATGAGCAGTTCTTC.